Below, one TCR beta chain is given with its context. Its antigen is not identified. The data belong to a study of beta chain features in type 1 diabetes. For the study at large: Patients were similar to healthy donors in age and gender (as well as in cell yields).

All of the isolated RNA was reverse transcribed, so expressed TCRB transcripts were sequenced. Profiled with immunoSEQ multiplex PCR; TCRdb holds only in-frame clones, not every one. The table lists about 900,000 clones, about a sixth of them singletons. Overall study results and limits: A closer apparent resemblance between naive, central memory and Treg TCRB repertoires was seen in patients than in healthy donors.

V was pared by 4 bases and J by 3 bases, with 14 bases of the junction left unmatched. In germline, CDR1 is KGHSH, CDR2 LQKENI. The CDR3 extends over 18 amino acids. The TCR sequence derives from a woman in her late teens or twenties in good health. Sequencing was carried out using naive CD4+ T cells from blood. V usage is TRBV18 and J usage is TRBJ2-2; 7 nucleotides line up with TRBD1. This CDR3 is CASSLFYRQGRDTGELFF. CDR3 DNA sequence: TGTGCCAGCTCACTATTCTACCGACAGGGTAGGGACACCGGGGAGCTGTTTTTT.